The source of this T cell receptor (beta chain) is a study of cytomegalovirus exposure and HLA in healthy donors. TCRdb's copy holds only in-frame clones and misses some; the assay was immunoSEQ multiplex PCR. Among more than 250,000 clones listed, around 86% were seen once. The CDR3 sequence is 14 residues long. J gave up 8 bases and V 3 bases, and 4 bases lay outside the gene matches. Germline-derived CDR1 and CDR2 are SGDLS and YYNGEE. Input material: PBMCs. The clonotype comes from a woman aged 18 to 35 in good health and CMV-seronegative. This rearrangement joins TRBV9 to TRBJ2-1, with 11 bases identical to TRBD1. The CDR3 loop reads CASSARTGGDEQFF. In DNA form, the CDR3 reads TGTGCCAGCAGCGCCCGGACAGGGGGCGATGAGCAGTTCTTC.